Presented here are 20 T cell receptor beta chains from one specimen sequenced in a study of PD-1 blockade in classical Hodgkin lymphoma. Profiling relied on immunoSEQ multiplex PCR, and the TCRdb table lists in-frame clones only, not all of them. The sample yields 50,000 or so clones, around nine tenths seen once. Time point indicated: cycle 4 day 1 (C4D1), after 6 weeks of nivolumab. Relapse was seen in all patients after autologous stem cell transplantation, and brentuximab vedotin exposure was variable. The source was peripheral blood mononuclear cells (PBMCs), collected before the fourth cycle of nivolumab. The source of these receptors is a human donor with classical Hodgkin lymphoma.

V and J are TRBV27 and TRBJ1-2; 11 bases line up with TRBD1. Germline V gene data show CDR1 as MNHEY and CDR2 as SMNVEV (reference sequence). Unmatched junction bases numbered 2, after V lost 2 bases and J lost 3 bases. The CDR3 spans 15 residues. CDR3 sequence (DNA): TGTGCCAGCAGTTTAGGGACAGGGGGTGACTATGGCTACACCTTC. This gives the protein CASSLGTGGDYGYTF.

The J gene is TRBJ1-2, the V gene TRBV27, with D tentatively TRBD1 (6 bases). The V end was cut by 2 bases, the J end by 6 bases, with 13 bases between. The CDR3 length is 14 residues. Germline assignment: CDR1 MNHEY and CDR2 SMNVEV (reference sequence). CDR3 sequence reads: CASSLVPGGDGYTF. The CDR3 DNA reads TGTGCCAGCAGTTTAGTCCCGGGGGGCGATGGCTACACCTTC.

The V call is TRBV7-3, the J call TRBJ2-4; 10 bases are a match to TRBD2. The CDR3 extends over 13 amino acids. Germline V lookup: CDR1 SGHTA, CDR2 FQGTGA. Trimming at V came to 5 bases and at J to 14 bases, leaving 9 bases not matched to a gene. This CDR3 is CASSQLAGVVKYF. In DNA form, the CDR3 reads TGTGCCAGCAGCCAGCTAGCGGGGGTGGTTAAGTACTTC.

The chain has TRBV19 and TRBJ1-5, with D perhaps matching TRBD1 (6 bases). V was clipped by 0 bases and J by 0 bases, with 9 bases between them. This CDR3 has 16 residues. CDR1 and CDR2 from the germline V gene are LNHDA and SQIVND (reference sequence). The CDR3 coding sequence is TGTGCCAGTAGTATAGAGGACAGATATAGCAATCAGCCCCAGCATTTT. Residues: CASSIEDRYSNQPQHF.

V is TRBV19 and J is TRBJ2-3, with TRBD2 matching 8 bases. The ends lost 5 bases at V and 2 bases at J; junction bases unmatched: 6. The germline V gene has CDR1 LNHDA and CDR2 SQIVND (reference sequence). The CDR3 runs to 15 residues. The CDR3 DNA reads TGTGCCAGTAGTTATGGCGGGAGGACCACAGATACGCAGTATTTT. Translation: CASSYGGRTTDTQYF.

This clone was detected only once. This rearrangement joins TRBV6-5 to TRBJ2-3; D might be TRBD1 (6 bases). CDR3 size: 15 residues. Germline assignment: CDR1 MNHEY and CDR2 SVGAGI. Trimming pared 0 bases from V and 2 bases from J, leaving 9 bases between. CDR3 bases: TGTGCCAGCAGTTACTCGGGGACATCCACAGATACGCAGTATTTT. Translated, it gives CASSYSGTSTDTQYF.

The rearrangement uses TRBV29-1 and TRBJ2-1, with D perhaps TRBD1 or TRBD2 (5 bases each). Per germline, CDR1 SQVTM and CDR2 ANQGSEA. V dropped 6 bases and J dropped 5 bases, with 17 bases sitting between them. The CDR3 is 14 amino acids. The CDR3 DNA is TGCAGCGTCGGTGGGACGGTCGCGGACAATGAGCAGTTCTTC. This sequence encodes CSVGGTVADNEQFF.

In nucleotides, the CDR3 is TGTGCCAGCAGTTTATATGCAGGGAGTAACTATGGCTACACCTTC. Protein sequence: CASSLYAGSNYGYTF. This chain links TRBV28 with TRBJ1-2; a weak D match, TRBD1 (5 bases). Germline values: CDR1 MDHEN, CDR2 SYDVKM. Trimming removed 1 base from V and 1 base from J, with 10 bases in between. This CDR3 region has 15 residues.

This clone was seen a few times. V gene TRBV11-2 combines with J gene TRBJ2-1, with 13 nucleotides matching TRBD2. CDR1 SGHAT and CDR2 FQNNGV come from the germline V gene. CDR3 length: 15 amino acids. With 0 bases clipped from V and 7 bases from J, the junction kept 0 bases outside the gene matches. CDR3 sequence: CASSLEGLAGNEQFF. DNA of the CDR3: TGTGCCAGCAGCTTAGAGGGACTAGCGGGGAATGAGCAGTTCTTC. The variable domain in full, completed from reference TRBV11-2 and TRBJ2-1, reads EAGVAQSPRYKIIEKRQSVAFWCNPISGHATLYWYQQILGQGPKLLIQFQNNGVVDDSQLPKDRFSAERLKGVDSTLKIQPAKLEDSAVYLCASSLEGLAGNEQFFGPGTRLTVL.

The CDR3 sequence is CASRDPGQTSYEQYF. Written as DNA, the CDR3 is TGTGCCAGTAGGGACCCGGGACAGACTTCCTACGAGCAGTACTTC. The chain uses TRBV19 and TRBJ2-7; 7 bases are shared with TRBD1. Germline V gene data show CDR1 as LNHDA and CDR2 as SQIVND (reference sequence). This CDR3 comprises 15 residues. With 6 bases clipped from V and 1 base from J, the junction kept 9 bases outside the gene matches.

The chain is built from TRBV5-1 and TRBJ2-3; 7 nucleotides line up with TRBD1. This CDR3 has 14 amino acids. CDR1 and CDR2 (germline): SGHRS, YFSETQ. With 4 bases clipped from V and 1 base from J, the junction kept 3 bases outside the gene matches. CDR3: CASSAGTGTDTQYF. The CDR3 bases are TGCGCCAGCAGCGCCGGGACAGGCACAGATACGCAGTATTTT.

V usage is TRBV7-3 and J usage is TRBJ2-7; TRBD2 matches 8 bases. Losses at the gene ends were 5 bases for V and 6 bases for J; bases not matched to a gene: 12. Germline lookup yields CDR1 SGHTA and CDR2 FQGTGA. This CDR3 is built from 15 residues. CDR3: CASSPYIGRAAEQYF. The CDR3 DNA is TGTGCCAGCAGCCCCTATATCGGGAGGGCCGCCGAGCAGTACTTC.

The chain carries TRBV4-1 and TRBJ2-2, with D perhaps TRBD1 (5 bases). CDR3 length: 14 amino acids. The germline CDR1 and CDR2 sequences are MGHRA and YSYEKL. V lost 4 bases and J lost 6, with 12 bases in between. CDR3 protein: CASSPLQDAGELFF. Written as DNA, the CDR3 is TGCGCCAGCAGCCCTTTACAGGACGCCGGGGAGCTGTTTTTT.

The chain uses TRBV7-9 and TRBJ1-1, with D maybe TRBD1 (5 bases). This CDR3 has 14 residues. Looked up from germline, CDR1 is SEHNR and CDR2 is FQNEAQ (reference sequence). Trimming stripped 0 bases from V and 8 bases from J, with 13 bases between. This CDR3 reads CASSLAHGQTEAFF. CDR3 DNA: TGTGCCAGCAGCTTAGCGCACGGACAAACCGAAGCTTTCTTT.

This chain uses TRBV6-1 with TRBJ1-4; 8 bases align to TRBD1. Unmatched junction bases numbered 2, after V lost 2 bases and J lost 3 bases. Germline CDR1 MNHNS, CDR2 SASEGT. The CDR3 extends over 15 amino acids. For the CDR3, the DNA is TGTGCCAGCAGTGAACAGGGGGCGGCTAATGAAAAACTGTTTTTT. Protein sequence: CASSEQGAANEKLFF.

The chain employs TRBV19 and TRBJ2-7; TRBD2 agrees at 7 bases. The CDR3 runs to 11 residues. The ends lost 4 bases at V and 6 bases at J; junction bases unmatched: 0. Germline V gene lookup returns CDR1 LNHDA and CDR2 SQIVND (reference sequence). As DNA, the CDR3 is TGTGCCAGTAGTACGGGGGGCGAGCAGTACTTC. Encoded protein: CASSTGGEQYF.

This chain joins TRBV2 and TRBJ2-5; tentatively, D is TRBD1 or TRBD2 (6 bases each). The germline CDR1 and CDR2 sequences are SNHLY and FYNNEI. Trimming shortened V by 6 bases and J by 4 bases, and 15 bases separated the two germline ends. This CDR3 region has 14 residues. The CDR3 bases are TGTGCCAGCAGGTTCGAACAGGGAGGAGAGACCCAGTACTTC. This codes for CASRFEQGGETQYF. The full variable domain, rest sourced from reference TRBV2 and TRBJ2-5, is EPEVTQTPSHQVTQMGQEVILRCVPISNHLYFYWYRQILGQKVEFLVSFYNNEISEKSEIFDDQFSVERPDGSNFTLKIRSTKLEDSAMYFCASRFEQGGETQYFGPGTRLLVL.

The chain carries TRBV5-6 and TRBJ2-7; D unresolved. The CDR3 is 13 residues long. V lost 0 bases and J 3 bases, leaving 7 bases between the germline ends. Germline V gene data show CDR1 as SGHDT and CDR2 as YYEEEE. CDR3 in DNA: TGTGCCAGCAGCTTGGATACCTACTACGAGCAGTACTTC. Translation gives CASSLDTYYEQYF.

This clone has more than one count but fewer than ten. The chain recombines TRBV21-1 with TRBJ2-2; whether TRBD1, the table's D call, matches the DNA was not checked. TRBV21-1 is annotated as a pseudogene. This CDR3 is built from 17 residues. CDR3 DNA sequence: TGTGCCAGCAGCAAAGCACGGGACAGGGGGGAACCCGGGGAGCTGTTTTTT. This gives the protein CASSKARDRGEPGELFF.

CDR3 loop: CASSGYLGETQYF. In DNA, the CDR3 is TGCGCCAGCAGTGGGTATCTCGGGGAGACCCAGTACTTC. V usage is TRBV5-1 and J usage is TRBJ2-5, with unresolved D. The V end was cut by 5 bases, the J end by 5 bases, with 13 bases between. Germline V lookup: CDR1 SGHRS, CDR2 YFSETQ. The CDR3 covers 13 residues.